This T cell receptor (beta chain) was recorded in a study of Graves' ophthalmopathy and Graves' hyperthyroidism. The CDR3 sequence is 13 residues long. Germline values: CDR1 KGHDR, CDR2 SFDVKD. V dropped 8 bases and J dropped 4 bases, with 10 bases sitting between them. On this clonotype: Its cognate antigen is unknown. A much larger clone lies a single base off, so this may be a read error.

Amplified TCR beta CDR3 regions were obtained using RNA transcripts as template. After a first-round RT-PCR with HTBI primers, a second-round multiplex PCR was run. TCRdb used MiXCR to reprocess the multiplex PCR reads, holding one entry per CDR3 protein. The top ten hold about 40% of the sample, which has about 740,000 distinct CDR3 sequences, roughly two fifths seen once. Excluded: other autoimmune disease, uncontrolled infection, pregnancy or lactation. Study outcomes and limitations: For separating ophthalmopathy from stable hyperthyroidism, a 13-signature model gave under 90% sensitivity and 81.08% specificity. Blood also harbored most expanded thyroid clonotypes above 0.001 frequency.

The origin of this receptor is an adult man with Graves' ophthalmopathy. Sequencing input: peripheral blood. V is TRBV24-1 and J is TRBJ2-2; unclear D gene. CDR3 nucleotide sequence: TGTGCCACCACGGACGGTATCACCGGGGAGCTGTTTTTT. Protein: CATTDGITGELFF.